The 3 T cell receptor beta chains presented below share a single source sample, sequenced in a study of blood T cell repertoires in COVID-19. The assay was immunoSEQ multiplex PCR, and TCRdb's table has in-frame clones only and misses some. The sample yields 300,000 or so clones, about 89% seen once. Sequencing input: peripheral blood. The source is a woman aged 25 to 39 with COVID-19, enrolled during active disease.

This rearrangement joins TRBV28 to TRBJ2-2; 7 bases are shared with TRBD2. Trimming at V came to 7 bases and at J to 3 bases, leaving 8 bases not matched to a gene. The CDR3 spans 15 residues. Germline V gene data show CDR1 as MDHEN and CDR2 as SYDVKM. The CDR3 sequence: CASTPTSADTGELFF. Here the CDR3 DNA reads TGTGCCAGCACCCCAACTAGCGCCGACACCGGGGAGCTGTTTTTT.

This clone was counted a single time. The chain links TRBV14 to TRBJ2-2; 11 bases agree with TRBD2. The V gene end was trimmed by 7 bases and the J gene end by 2 bases; junction bases not matched to a gene: 3. The CDR3 loop spans 15 amino acids. CDR1 is SGHDN, CDR2 FVKESK, per germline. The CDR3 here is CASMGLADNTGELFF. In DNA, the CDR3 is TGTGCCAGCATGGGACTAGCGGATAACACCGGGGAGCTGTTTTTT.

In its sample, this clone was seen a few times. The CDR3 coding sequence is TGTGCCAGCAGTTTATCCTACACCGGGGTGTATAATTCACCCCTCCACTTT. Translation gives CASSLSYTGVYNSPLHF. The V and J genes are TRBV28 and TRBJ1-6; D gene ambiguous. V dropped 1 base and J dropped 4 bases, with 14 bases sitting between them. The CDR3 extends over 17 amino acids. From germline, CDR1 is MDHEN and CDR2 SYDVKM.